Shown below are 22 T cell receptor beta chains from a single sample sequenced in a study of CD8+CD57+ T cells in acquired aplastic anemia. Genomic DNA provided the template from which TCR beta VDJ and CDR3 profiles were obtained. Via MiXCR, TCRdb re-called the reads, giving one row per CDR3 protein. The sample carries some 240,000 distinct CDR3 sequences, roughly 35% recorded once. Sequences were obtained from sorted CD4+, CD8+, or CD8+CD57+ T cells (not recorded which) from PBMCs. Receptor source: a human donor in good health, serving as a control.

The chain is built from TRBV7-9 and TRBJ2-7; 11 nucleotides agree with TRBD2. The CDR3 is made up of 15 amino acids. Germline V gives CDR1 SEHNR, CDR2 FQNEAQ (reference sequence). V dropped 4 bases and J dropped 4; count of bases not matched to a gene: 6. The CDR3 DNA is TGTGCCAGCAGCTCGCCTCGACTAGCGGGGTACGAGCAGTACTTC. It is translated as CASSSPRLAGYEQYF.

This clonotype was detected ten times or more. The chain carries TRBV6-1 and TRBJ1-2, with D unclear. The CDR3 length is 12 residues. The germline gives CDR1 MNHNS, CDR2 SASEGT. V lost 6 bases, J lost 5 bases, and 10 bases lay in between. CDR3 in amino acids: CASSRHEYGYTF. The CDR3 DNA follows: TGTGCCAGCAGCCGACACGAGTATGGCTACACCTTC.

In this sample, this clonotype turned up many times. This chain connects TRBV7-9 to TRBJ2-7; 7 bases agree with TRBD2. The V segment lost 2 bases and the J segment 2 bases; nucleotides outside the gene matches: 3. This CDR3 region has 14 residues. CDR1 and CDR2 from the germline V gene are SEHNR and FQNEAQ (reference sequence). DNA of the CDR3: TGTGCCAGCAGCTTACGAGCGGGGACCTACGAGCAGTACTTC. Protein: CASSLRAGTYEQYF.

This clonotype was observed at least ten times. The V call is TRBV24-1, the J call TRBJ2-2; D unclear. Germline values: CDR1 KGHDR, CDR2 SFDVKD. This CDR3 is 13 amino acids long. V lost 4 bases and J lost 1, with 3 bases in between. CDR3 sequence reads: CATSEGNTGELFF. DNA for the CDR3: TGTGCCACCAGTGAAGGGAACACCGGGGAGCTGTTTTTT.

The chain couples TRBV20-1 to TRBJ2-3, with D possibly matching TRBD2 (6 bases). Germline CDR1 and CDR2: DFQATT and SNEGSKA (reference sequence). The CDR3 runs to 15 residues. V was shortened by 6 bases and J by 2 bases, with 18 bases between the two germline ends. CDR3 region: CSAPPLGLHTDTQYF. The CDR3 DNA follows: TGCAGTGCCCCACCACTGGGACTTCACACAGATACGCAGTATTTT.

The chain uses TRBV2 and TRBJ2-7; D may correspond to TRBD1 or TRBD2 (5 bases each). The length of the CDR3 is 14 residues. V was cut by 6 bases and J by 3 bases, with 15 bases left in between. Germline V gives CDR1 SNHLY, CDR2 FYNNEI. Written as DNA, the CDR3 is TGTGCCAGCAGAGGAGATGGGACCTACTACGAGCAGTACTTC. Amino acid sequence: CASRGDGTYYEQYF.

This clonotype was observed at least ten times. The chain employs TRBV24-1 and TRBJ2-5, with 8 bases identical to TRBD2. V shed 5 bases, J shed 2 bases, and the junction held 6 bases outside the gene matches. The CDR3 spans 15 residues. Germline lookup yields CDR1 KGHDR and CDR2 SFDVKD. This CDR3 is CATSGYGTRQETQYF. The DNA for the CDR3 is TGTGCCACCAGTGGCTATGGGACTAGGCAAGAGACCCAGTACTTC.

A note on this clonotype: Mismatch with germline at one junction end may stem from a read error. The CDR3 region has the DNA TGTGTCAGCAGTTTGGCAAGGGCCGTCAGCGCGCACTTC. It encodes CVSSLARAVSAHF. The chain has TRBV2 and TRBJ2-1; D unclear. The CDR3 has 13 amino acids. Germline V lookup: CDR1 SNHLY, CDR2 FYNNEI.

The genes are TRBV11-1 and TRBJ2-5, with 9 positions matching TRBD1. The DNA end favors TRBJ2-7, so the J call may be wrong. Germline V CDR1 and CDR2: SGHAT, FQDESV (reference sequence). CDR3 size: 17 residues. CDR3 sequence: CASSVKAIGTGHHEQYF. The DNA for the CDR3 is TGTGCCAGTAGTGTGAAGGCTATCGGGACAGGGCATCACGAGCAGTACTTC.

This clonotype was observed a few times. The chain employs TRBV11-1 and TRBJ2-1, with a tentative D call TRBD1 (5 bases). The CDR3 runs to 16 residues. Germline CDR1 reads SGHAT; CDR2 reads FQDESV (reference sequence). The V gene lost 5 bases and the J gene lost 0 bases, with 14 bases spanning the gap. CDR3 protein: CASSPRAASSYNEQFF. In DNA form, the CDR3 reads TGTGCCAGCAGCCCCAGGGCGGCCAGCTCCTACAATGAGCAGTTCTTC.

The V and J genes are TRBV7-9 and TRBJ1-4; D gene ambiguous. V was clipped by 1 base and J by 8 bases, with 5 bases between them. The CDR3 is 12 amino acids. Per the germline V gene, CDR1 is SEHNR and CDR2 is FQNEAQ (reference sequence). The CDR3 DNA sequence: TGTGCCAGCAGCTTAGTCGAGGAAAAACTGTTTTTT. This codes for CASSLVEEKLFF.

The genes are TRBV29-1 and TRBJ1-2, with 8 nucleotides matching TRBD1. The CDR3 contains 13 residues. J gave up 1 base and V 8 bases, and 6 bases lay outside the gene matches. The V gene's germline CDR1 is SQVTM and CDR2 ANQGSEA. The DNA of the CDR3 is TGCAGCTTAGCACAGGGGGTTAACTATGGCTACACCTTC. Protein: CSLAQGVNYGYTF.

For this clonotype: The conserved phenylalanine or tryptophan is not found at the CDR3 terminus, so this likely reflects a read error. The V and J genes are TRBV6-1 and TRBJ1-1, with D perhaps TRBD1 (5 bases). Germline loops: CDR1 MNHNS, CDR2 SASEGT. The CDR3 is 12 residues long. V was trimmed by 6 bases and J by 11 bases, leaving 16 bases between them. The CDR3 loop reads CASSMGQASAFL. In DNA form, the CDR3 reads TGTGCCAGCAGCATGGGGCAGGCCTCGGCTTTCCTT.

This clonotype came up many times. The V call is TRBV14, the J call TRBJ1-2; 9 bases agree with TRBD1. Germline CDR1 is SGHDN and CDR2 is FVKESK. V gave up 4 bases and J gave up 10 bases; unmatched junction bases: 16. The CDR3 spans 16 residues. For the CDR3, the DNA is TGTGCCAGCAGCCCGATGAGGGACAGGGCCATAGAAGTCTACACCTTC. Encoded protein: CASSPMRDRAIEVYTF.

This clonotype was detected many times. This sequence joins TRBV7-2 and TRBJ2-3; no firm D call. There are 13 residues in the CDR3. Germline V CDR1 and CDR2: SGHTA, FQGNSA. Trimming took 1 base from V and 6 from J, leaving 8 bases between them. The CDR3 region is CASSLVPRDTQYF. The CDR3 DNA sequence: TGTGCCAGCAGCTTAGTCCCACGGGATACGCAGTATTTT.

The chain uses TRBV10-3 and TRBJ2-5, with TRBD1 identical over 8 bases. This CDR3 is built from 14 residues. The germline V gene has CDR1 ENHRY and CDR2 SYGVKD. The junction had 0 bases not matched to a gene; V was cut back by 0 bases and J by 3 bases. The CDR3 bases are TGTGCCATCAGTGAGTCGACAGGGGAAGAGACCCAGTACTTC. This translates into CAISESTGEETQYF.

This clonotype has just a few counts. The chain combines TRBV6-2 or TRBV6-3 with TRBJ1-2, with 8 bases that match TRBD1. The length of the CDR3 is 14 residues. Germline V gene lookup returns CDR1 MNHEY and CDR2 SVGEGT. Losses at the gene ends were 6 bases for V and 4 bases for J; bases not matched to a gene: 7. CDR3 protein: CASRKAGGGYGYTF. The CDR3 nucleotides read TGTGCCAGCAGGAAAGCAGGGGGCGGCTATGGCTACACCTTC.

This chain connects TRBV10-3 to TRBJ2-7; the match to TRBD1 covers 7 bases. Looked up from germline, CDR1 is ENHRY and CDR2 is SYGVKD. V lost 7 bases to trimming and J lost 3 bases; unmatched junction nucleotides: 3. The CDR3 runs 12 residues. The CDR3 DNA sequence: TGTGCCATCACGACAGGGCTCTACGAGCAGTACTTC. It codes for CAITTGLYEQYF.

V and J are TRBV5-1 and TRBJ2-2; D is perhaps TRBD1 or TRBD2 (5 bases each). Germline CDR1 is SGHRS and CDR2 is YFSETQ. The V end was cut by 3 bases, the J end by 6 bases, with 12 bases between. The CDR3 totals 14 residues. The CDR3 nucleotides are TGCGCCAGCAGCTACGGGACCTGGGCCGGGGAGCTGTTTTTT. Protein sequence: CASSYGTWAGELFF.

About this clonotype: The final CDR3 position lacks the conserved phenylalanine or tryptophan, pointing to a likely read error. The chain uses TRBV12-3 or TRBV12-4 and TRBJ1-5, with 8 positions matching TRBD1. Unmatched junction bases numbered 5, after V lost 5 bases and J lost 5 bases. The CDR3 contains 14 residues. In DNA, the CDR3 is TGTGCCAGCAGTGCCTCAGGGGGCGATCAGCCCCAGCATTCT. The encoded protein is CASSASGGDQPQHS.

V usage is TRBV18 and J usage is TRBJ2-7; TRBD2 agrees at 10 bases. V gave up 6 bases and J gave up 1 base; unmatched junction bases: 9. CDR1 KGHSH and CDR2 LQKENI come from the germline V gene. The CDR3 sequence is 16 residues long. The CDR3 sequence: CASSPRLAGSSYEQYF. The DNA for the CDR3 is TGTGCCAGCTCCCCCAGACTAGCGGGTAGTTCCTACGAGCAGTACTTC. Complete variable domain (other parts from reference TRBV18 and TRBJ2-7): NAGVMQNPRHLVRRRGQEARLRCSPMKGHSHVYWYRQLPEEGLKFMVYLQKENIIDESGMPKERFSAEFPKEGPSILRIQQVVRGDSAAYFCASSPRLAGSSYEQYFGPGTRLTVT.

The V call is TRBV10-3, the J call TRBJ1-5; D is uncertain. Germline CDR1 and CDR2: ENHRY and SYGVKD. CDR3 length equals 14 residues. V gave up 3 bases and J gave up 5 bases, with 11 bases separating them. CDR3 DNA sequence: TGTGCCATCAGTGATCTTGGTGCGGATCAGCCCCAGCATTTT. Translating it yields CAISDLGADQPQHF.